This T cell receptor beta chain originates from a study of beta chain features in type 1 diabetes. General study points: Naive, central memory and Treg TCRB repertoires seemed to resemble each other more closely in patients than they did in healthy donors. Patients with Type 1 diabetes showed moderately but significantly shorter TCRB CDR3s in all four CD4+ subsets. There were fewer insertions and more deletions at the VDJ junctions of type 1 diabetes patients.

This clone has a handful of counts. As yet, its antigen is unknown. The isolated RNA, all of it, was reverse transcribed, so expressed TCRB transcripts were what got sequenced. An average around 3.5 million reads came from naive, central memory and regulatory T cell samples. TCRdb's copy holds only in-frame clones and misses some; the assay was immunoSEQ multiplex PCR. The sample lists approximately 150,000 clones; more than 60% were seen once. Staining for CD45RO/CCR7/CD25/CD127/CD95/CD27 allowed sorting of CD4+ naive, central memory, regulatory and stem cell-like memory cells. This TCR came from a man aged 25-40 years with type 1 diabetes. Sequencing was done on a sample of naive CD4+ T cells from blood.

CDR3 region: CSVVLGQGNSPLHF. The CDR3 DNA follows: TGCAGCGTTGTTTTGGGACAGGGGAATTCACCCCTCCACTTT. The rearrangement links TRBV29-1 to TRBJ1-6; TRBD1 matches at 10 bases. The CDR3 length is 14 residues. Germline V gene sequence: CDR1 SQVTM, CDR2 ANQGSEA. Unmatched junction bases numbered 4, after V lost 4 bases and J lost 7 bases. Variable domain in full (rest from reference TRBV29-1 and TRBJ1-6): SAVISQKPSRDICQRGTSLTIQCQVDSQVTMMFWYRQQPGQSLTLIATANQGSEATYESGFVIDKFPISRPNLTFSTLTVSNMSPEDSSIYLCSVVLGQGNSPLHFGNGTRLTVT.